These T cell receptor beta chains were read from a single sample in a study of TIL therapy for anti-PD-1-resistant metastatic lung cancer. The table came from immunoSEQ multiplex PCR; TCRdb's copy has only in-frame clones and leaves some out. Altogether some 60,000 clones are present, about 70% being singletons, with the ten largest covering more than 1.5%. The sample here was blood, taken at baseline. The source of these receptors is a person aged 30 to 80 with non-small cell lung cancer. Both conserved end residues are part of each CDR3. The order of the fields is V gene, J gene, CDR3 length, D gene, clone size, CDR3 DNA, CDR3 protein. D genes are given only for firm matches. Size is stated for part of the rows, as once, few or many counts, or as a class when the clone is expanded.

V gene: TRBV7-8; J gene: TRBJ1-4; CDR3 length: 14; D gene: NA; clone size: few; CDR3 DNA: TGTGCCAGCAGCTTAGGCCTCAGAAATGAAAAACTGTTTTTT; CDR3 protein: CASSLGLRNEKLFF
V gene: TRBV11-2; J gene: TRBJ2-7; CDR3 length: 16; D gene: TRBD2; clone size: NA; CDR3 DNA: TGTGCCAGCAGCAACAGCGGGAGGGCCTGGTCCTACGAGCAGTACTTC; CDR3 protein: CASSNSGRAWSYEQYF
V gene: TRBV5-4; J gene: TRBJ2-7; CDR3 length: 16; D gene: NA; clone size: NA; CDR3 DNA: TGTGCCAGCAGCTTAGGGATGGGGCCGGCCTACCACGAGCAGTACTTC; CDR3 protein: CASSLGMGPAYHEQYF
V gene: TRBV18; J gene: TRBJ2-2; CDR3 length: 13; D gene: NA; clone size: few; CDR3 DNA: TGTGCCAGCTCACCCAGAGGGGCCGGGGAGCTGTTTTTT; CDR3 protein: CASSPRGAGELFF
V gene: TRBV28; J gene: TRBJ1-5; CDR3 length: 15; D gene: TRBD1; clone size: NA; CDR3 DNA: TGTGCCAGCAGTTTTGTCCAGGGGGGCAATCAGCCCCAGCATTTT; CDR3 protein: CASSFVQGGNQPQHF
V gene: TRBV6-5; J gene: TRBJ1-5; CDR3 length: 13; D gene: NA; clone size: NA; CDR3 DNA: TGTGCCAGCAGTCCCGGGCCCATTCAGCCCCAGCATTTT; CDR3 protein: CASSPGPIQPQHF
V gene: TRBV2; J gene: TRBJ1-5; CDR3 length: 12; D gene: NA; clone size: NA; CDR3 DNA: TGTGCCAGCAGTGGTCGGAATCAGCCCCAGCATTTT; CDR3 protein: CASSGRNQPQHF
V gene: TRBV2; J gene: TRBJ2-7; CDR3 length: 13; D gene: NA; clone size: NA; CDR3 DNA: TGTGCCAGCACTTGGGCGGACTCCTACGAGCAGTACTTC; CDR3 protein: CASTWADSYEQYF
V gene: TRBV30; J gene: TRBJ2-7; CDR3 length: 12; D gene: TRBD2; clone size: NA; CDR3 DNA: TGTGCCGTGAATAGCGGGAGTTACGAGCAGTACTTC; CDR3 protein: CAVNSGSYEQYF
V gene: TRBV7-2; J gene: TRBJ2-5; CDR3 length: 14; D gene: TRBD2; clone size: NA; CDR3 DNA: TGTGCCAGCAGCTTCCGGGGGGTGGGAGAGACCCAGTACTTC; CDR3 protein: CASSFRGVGETQYF
V gene: TRBV18; J gene: TRBJ1-1; CDR3 length: 16; D gene: TRBD1; clone size: few; CDR3 DNA: TGTGCCAGCTCACCAAGACAGGGGGAAATGAACACTGAAGCTTTCTTT; CDR3 protein: CASSPRQGEMNTEAFF
V gene: TRBV9; J gene: TRBJ1-1; CDR3 length: 15; D gene: TRBD1; clone size: NA; CDR3 DNA: TGTGCCAGCAGCGTAGACGGGCAGGGGGACACTGAAGCTTTCTTT; CDR3 protein: CASSVDGQGDTEAFF
V gene: TRBV10-2; J gene: TRBJ2-7; CDR3 length: 19; D gene: NA; clone size: NA; CDR3 DNA: TGCGCCAGCAGTGACGCGGGAATAAAGGGACAGCAGCAGGCCTACGAGCAGTACTTC; CDR3 protein: CASSDAGIKGQQQAYEQYF
V gene: TRBV10-2; J gene: TRBJ2-1; CDR3 length: 14; D gene: TRBD2; clone size: NA; CDR3 DNA: TGCGCCAGCAGTGATGCGGGGGGGAGCAATGAGCAGTTCTTC; CDR3 protein: CASSDAGGSNEQFF
V gene: TRBV9; J gene: TRBJ1-6; CDR3 length: 15; D gene: TRBD1; clone size: NA; CDR3 DNA: TGTGCCAGCAGCACGCCGGGACAGGGCCCCAAGCCCCTCCACTTT; CDR3 protein: CASSTPGQGPKPLHF
V gene: TRBV28; J gene: TRBJ2-7; CDR3 length: 14; D gene: TRBD2; clone size: NA; CDR3 DNA: TGTGCCACCACGGGGGAGGGTGAAGCCTACGAGCAGTACTTC; CDR3 protein: CATTGEGEAYEQYF
V gene: TRBV9; J gene: TRBJ2-1; CDR3 length: 14; D gene: NA; clone size: once; CDR3 DNA: TGTGCCAGCTCTTCCCGGGACTTAGTCAATGAGCAGTTCTTC; CDR3 protein: CASSSRDLVNEQFF
V gene: TRBV5-1; J gene: TRBJ2-7; CDR3 length: 14; D gene: NA; clone size: few; CDR3 DNA: TGCGCCAGCAGCTCGGGACAATCACCCTCCGAGCAGTACTTC; CDR3 protein: CASSSGQSPSEQYF
V gene: TRBV7-9; J gene: TRBJ1-2; CDR3 length: 15; D gene: NA; clone size: few; CDR3 DNA: TGTGCCAGCAGCCGAATGACAGCCTCTAACTATGGCTACACCTTC; CDR3 protein: CASSRMTASNYGYTF
V gene: TRBV29-1; J gene: TRBJ2-1; CDR3 length: 13; D gene: TRBD1; clone size: NA; CDR3 DNA: TGCAGCGCAAACAGGGGGCTTGTGAATGAGCAGTTCTTC; CDR3 protein: CSANRGLVNEQFF
V gene: TRBV19; J gene: TRBJ1-3; CDR3 length: 14; D gene: NA; clone size: once; CDR3 DNA: TGTGCCAGTAGTTCGGGGGGCAATGGAAACACCATATATTTT; CDR3 protein: CASSSGGNGNTIYF
V gene: TRBV28; J gene: TRBJ2-7; CDR3 length: 14; D gene: TRBD1; clone size: NA; CDR3 DNA: TGTGCCAGCAGTTTATGGGCAGGGGGCGCCGAGCAGTACTTC; CDR3 protein: CASSLWAGGAEQYF
V gene: TRBV5-4; J gene: TRBJ2-5; CDR3 length: 14; D gene: NA; clone size: NA; CDR3 DNA: TGTGCCAGCAGCTCCGGACGGACAAAAGAGACCCAGTACTTC; CDR3 protein: CASSSGRTKETQYF
V gene: TRBV9; J gene: TRBJ1-1; CDR3 length: 12; D gene: NA; clone size: few; CDR3 DNA: TGTGCCAGTTCTACAGGGAACACTGAAGCTTTCTTT; CDR3 protein: CASSTGNTEAFF
V gene: TRBV28; J gene: TRBJ2-7; CDR3 length: 13; D gene: NA; clone size: NA; CDR3 DNA: TGTGCCAGCAGTTTCGTGGAAGGGGCCGAGCAGTACTTC; CDR3 protein: CASSFVEGAEQYF
V gene: TRBV6-1; J gene: TRBJ1-5; CDR3 length: 13; D gene: NA; clone size: NA; CDR3 DNA: TGTGCCAGCAGTGCGAGAGGGGGACAGCCCCAGCATTTT; CDR3 protein: CASSARGGQPQHF
V gene: TRBV5-1; J gene: TRBJ2-1; CDR3 length: 16; D gene: TRBD1; clone size: NA; CDR3 DNA: TGCGCCAGCAGCTTGGTGGGGACAGGGAGTAGTAATGAGCAGTTCTTC; CDR3 protein: CASSLVGTGSSNEQFF
V gene: TRBV5-6; J gene: TRBJ2-4; CDR3 length: 16; D gene: NA; clone size: NA; CDR3 DNA: TGTGCCAGCAGCTTGGGGACAGTTTTAGCCAAAAACATTCAGTACTTC; CDR3 protein: CASSLGTVLAKNIQYF
V gene: TRBV5-1; J gene: TRBJ1-2; CDR3 length: 14; D gene: TRBD1; clone size: NA; CDR3 DNA: TGCGCCAGCAGCCCCGGACAGGGGGGAGATGGCTACACCTTC; CDR3 protein: CASSPGQGGDGYTF
V gene: TRBV6-5; J gene: TRBJ1-1; CDR3 length: 15; D gene: NA; clone size: NA; CDR3 DNA: TGTGCCAGCAGTTACCCAGGGGCCCTGAACACTGAAGCTTTCTTT; CDR3 protein: CASSYPGALNTEAFF
V gene: TRBV5-6; J gene: TRBJ2-7; CDR3 length: 14; D gene: TRBD2; clone size: NA; CDR3 DNA: TGTGCCAGCAGCCAGCTTCTAGCGGACTACGAGCAGTACTTC; CDR3 protein: CASSQLLADYEQYF
V gene: TRBV2; J gene: TRBJ2-5; CDR3 length: 15; D gene: TRBD2; clone size: NA; CDR3 DNA: TGTGCCAGCACCCGACTAGCTGGAGGTGGAGAGACCCAGTACTTC; CDR3 protein: CASTRLAGGGETQYF
V gene: TRBV30; J gene: TRBJ2-3; CDR3 length: 14; D gene: TRBD2; clone size: once; CDR3 DNA: TGTGCCTGGAAGTGGCGGGAGGGGACAGATACGCAGTATTTT; CDR3 protein: CAWKWREGTDTQYF
V gene: TRBV7-2; J gene: TRBJ2-5; CDR3 length: 14; D gene: NA; clone size: few; CDR3 DNA: TGTGCCAGCAGCTTAGTTGGGGGAGTGGAGACCCAGTACTTC; CDR3 protein: CASSLVGGVETQYF
V gene: TRBV13; J gene: TRBJ2-3; CDR3 length: 16; D gene: TRBD2; clone size: once; CDR3 DNA: TGTGCCAGCAGCTTAGCTTCGGGACTAGTCACAGATACGCAGTATTTT; CDR3 protein: CASSLASGLVTDTQYF
V gene: TRBV5-6; J gene: TRBJ2-2; CDR3 length: 15; D gene: NA; clone size: NA; CDR3 DNA: TGTGCCAGCAGCTTGGTGGGGGCGAACACCGGGGAGCTGTTTTTT; CDR3 protein: CASSLVGANTGELFF
V gene: TRBV11-3; J gene: TRBJ2-3; CDR3 length: 17; D gene: TRBD2; clone size: NA; CDR3 DNA: TGTGCCAGCAGCTTAGATTTAGCGGGAAAGGCAGCAGATACGCAGTATTTT; CDR3 protein: CASSLDLAGKAADTQYF
V gene: TRBV4-1; J gene: TRBJ2-2; CDR3 length: 14; D gene: NA; clone size: NA; CDR3 DNA: TGCGCCAGCAGCCTAGGACGGGACACCGGGGAGCTGTTTTTT; CDR3 protein: CASSLGRDTGELFF
V gene: TRBV30; J gene: TRBJ1-1; CDR3 length: 11; D gene: NA; clone size: NA; CDR3 DNA: TGTGCCTGGAGTTGGGGGCCTGAAGCTTTCTTT; CDR3 protein: CAWSWGPEAFF
V gene: TRBV25-1; J gene: TRBJ2-7; CDR3 length: 13; D gene: NA; clone size: NA; CDR3 DNA: TGTGCCAGCAGTGAATTTCTGAGGGGCGAGCAGTACTTC; CDR3 protein: CASSEFLRGEQYF
V gene: TRBV18; J gene: TRBJ1-5; CDR3 length: 14; D gene: NA; clone size: NA; CDR3 DNA: TGTGCCAGCTCACGGGGGGACTTGGGTCAGCCCCAGCATTTT; CDR3 protein: CASSRGDLGQPQHF
V gene: TRBV10-3; J gene: TRBJ1-2; CDR3 length: 14; D gene: TRBD1; clone size: NA; CDR3 DNA: TGTGCCATCAGCCGGACAGGGACCAACTATGGCTACACCTTC; CDR3 protein: CAISRTGTNYGYTF
V gene: TRBV27; J gene: TRBJ2-7; CDR3 length: 16; D gene: TRBD2; clone size: NA; CDR3 DNA: TGTGCCAGCAGTAGCATTCTGGGCGGGAGATTCTACGAGCAGTACTTC; CDR3 protein: CASSSILGGRFYEQYF
V gene: TRBV6-1; J gene: TRBJ2-1; CDR3 length: 15; D gene: TRBD1; clone size: once; CDR3 DNA: TGTGCCAGCAGTGAGGAGTACAGGGGGCCCAATGAGCAGTTCTTC; CDR3 protein: CASSEEYRGPNEQFF
V gene: TRBV6-5; J gene: TRBJ1-3; CDR3 length: 15; D gene: NA; clone size: NA; CDR3 DNA: TGTGCCAGCAGTTACTCCGGGGTCTCTGGAAACACCATATATTTT; CDR3 protein: CASSYSGVSGNTIYF
V gene: TRBV4-1; J gene: TRBJ1-1; CDR3 length: 13; D gene: TRBD1; clone size: NA; CDR3 DNA: TGCGCCAGCAGCCAAGAGGGTACAGGGGTAGCTTTCTTT; CDR3 protein: CASSQEGTGVAFF
V gene: TRBV5-1; J gene: TRBJ1-1; CDR3 length: 15; D gene: NA; clone size: NA; CDR3 DNA: TGCGCCAGCAGCTTGGGAAGGGGCTCTAACACTGAAGCTTTCTTT; CDR3 protein: CASSLGRGSNTEAFF
V gene: TRBV27; J gene: TRBJ1-5; CDR3 length: 13; D gene: NA; clone size: NA; CDR3 DNA: TGTGCCAGCCGTATTAAACAGAATCAGCCCCAGCATTTT; CDR3 protein: CASRIKQNQPQHF
V gene: TRBV5-1; J gene: TRBJ1-4; CDR3 length: 14; D gene: TRBD1; clone size: NA; CDR3 DNA: TGCGCCAGCAGCTTAGGAGGGGGCGATGAAAAACTGTTTTTT; CDR3 protein: CASSLGGGDEKLFF
V gene: TRBV19; J gene: TRBJ1-2; CDR3 length: 14; D gene: TRBD1; clone size: NA; CDR3 DNA: TGTGCCAGTCGTCGTCTGGGACAGGTCTATGGCTACACCTTC; CDR3 protein: CASRRLGQVYGYTF
V gene: TRBV7-2; J gene: TRBJ2-7; CDR3 length: 14; D gene: NA; clone size: NA; CDR3 DNA: TGTGCCAGCAGCCCCATGAGGGGAAACTACGAGCAGTACTTC; CDR3 protein: CASSPMRGNYEQYF
V gene: TRBV7-8; J gene: TRBJ1-5; CDR3 length: 15; D gene: TRBD1; clone size: NA; CDR3 DNA: TGTGCCAGCAGCTTTTTGGACAGGGGCAATCAGCCCCAGCATTTT; CDR3 protein: CASSFLDRGNQPQHF
V gene: TRBV19; J gene: TRBJ1-5; CDR3 length: 14; D gene: NA; clone size: NA; CDR3 DNA: TGTGCCAGTACTACCCCCGCTAGCCCTGGGCCCCAGCATTTT; CDR3 protein: CASTTPASPGPQHF
V gene: TRBV11-2; J gene: TRBJ2-7; CDR3 length: 16; D gene: NA; clone size: NA; CDR3 DNA: TGTGCCAGCAGCTTAATGTCCGGGACACTCTCCTACGAGCAGTACTTC; CDR3 protein: CASSLMSGTLSYEQYF
V gene: TRBV4-2; J gene: TRBJ2-7; CDR3 length: 14; D gene: NA; clone size: NA; CDR3 DNA: TGTGCCAGCAGCCAAGATGCGGGACTGGGGGAGCAGTACTTC; CDR3 protein: CASSQDAGLGEQYF
V gene: TRBV14; J gene: TRBJ2-3; CDR3 length: 16; D gene: TRBD1; clone size: NA; CDR3 DNA: TGTGCCAGCAGCCAAGATTCCGGGACAGGAACAGATACGCAGTATTTT; CDR3 protein: CASSQDSGTGTDTQYF
V gene: TRBV5-1; J gene: TRBJ2-5; CDR3 length: 12; D gene: NA; clone size: NA; CDR3 DNA: TGCGCCAGCAGTCAAATTCAAGAGACCCAGTACTTC; CDR3 protein: CASSQIQETQYF
V gene: TRBV11-3; J gene: TRBJ1-2; CDR3 length: 15; D gene: NA; clone size: NA; CDR3 DNA: TGTGCCAGCAGCTTAAGTTTCGGACAGCTCTATGGCTACACCTTC; CDR3 protein: CASSLSFGQLYGYTF